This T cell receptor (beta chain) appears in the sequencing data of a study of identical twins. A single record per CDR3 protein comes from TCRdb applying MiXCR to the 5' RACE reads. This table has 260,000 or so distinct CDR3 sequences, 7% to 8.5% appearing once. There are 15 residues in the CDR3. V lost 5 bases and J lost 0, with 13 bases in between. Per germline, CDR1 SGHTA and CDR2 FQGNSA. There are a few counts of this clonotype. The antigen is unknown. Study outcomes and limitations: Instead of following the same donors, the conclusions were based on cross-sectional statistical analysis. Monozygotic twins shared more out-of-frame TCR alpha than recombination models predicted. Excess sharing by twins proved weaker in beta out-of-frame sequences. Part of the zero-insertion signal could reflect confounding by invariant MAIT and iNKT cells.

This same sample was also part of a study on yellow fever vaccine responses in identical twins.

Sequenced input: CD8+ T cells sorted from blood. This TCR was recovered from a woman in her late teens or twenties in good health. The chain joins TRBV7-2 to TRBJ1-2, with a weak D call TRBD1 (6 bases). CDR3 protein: CASSTRTAPNYGYTF. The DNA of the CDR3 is TGTGCCAGCAGCACACGGACAGCGCCTAACTATGGCTACACCTTC. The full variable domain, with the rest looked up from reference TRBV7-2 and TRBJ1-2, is GAGVSQSPSNKVTEKGKDVELRCDPISGHTALYWYRQSLGQGLEFLIYFQGNSAPDKSGLPSDRFSAERTGGSVSTLTIQRTQQEDSAVYLCASSTRTAPNYGYTFGSGTRLTVV.